One and the same sample provided the 31 T cell receptor beta chains below, sequenced in a study of cytomegalovirus exposure and HLA in healthy donors. Generated by immunoSEQ multiplex PCR, the TCRdb table keeps only in-frame clones and is missing some. The sample yields a few hundred thousand clones, approximately 90% seen once. Source material: PBMCs. These receptor sequences come from a young woman in good health and CMV-seronegative.

For this clone: At one end the junction does not follow the germline gene, possibly because of a read error. The chain employs TRBV11-1 and TRBJ1-1; D is possibly TRBD1 (5 bases). Germline-derived CDR1 and CDR2 are SGHAT and FQDESV (reference sequence). This CDR3 has 16 residues. The CDR3 nucleotides are TGTGCCAGCAGCTTAGCTGTAGGGGCCCTGAACGCTGAAGCTTTCTTT. Translation: CASSLAVGALNAEAFF.

Concerning this clone: Other DNA variants within this sample encode the same CDR3. V gene TRBV4-1 combines with J gene TRBJ2-7, with D maybe TRBD1 (6 bases). With 0 bases removed from V and 1 base from J, the gap between germline ends came to 7 bases. This CDR3 spans 14 amino acids. The germline CDR1 and CDR2 sequences are MGHRA and YSYEKL. The CDR3 loop is CASSQDRGSYEQYF. In DNA, the CDR3 is TGCGCCAGCAGCCAAGATAGGGGGTCCTACGAGCAGTACTTC.

This rearrangement joins TRBV7-2 to TRBJ2-5; D unclear. V lost 2 bases and J 5 bases, leaving 6 bases between the germline ends. CDR1 is SGHTA, CDR2 FQGNSA, per germline. The CDR3 length is 12 residues. Here the CDR3 reads CASSLFRETQYF. The CDR3 DNA sequence: TGTGCCAGCAGCTTATTTCGGGAGACCCAGTACTTC. Looking up the rest from reference TRBV7-2 and TRBJ2-5 gives the full variable domain: GAGVSQSPSNKVTEKGKDVELRCDPISGHTALYWYRQSLGQGLEFLIYFQGNSAPDKSGLPSDRFSAERTGGSVSTLTIQRTQQEDSAVYLCASSLFRETQYFGPGTRLLVL.

This sequence joins TRBV27 and TRBJ2-2, with 7 bases aligning to TRBD2. The CDR3 contains 13 residues. The germline CDR1 and CDR2 sequences are MNHEY and SMNVEV (reference sequence). Written as DNA, the CDR3 is TGTGTCACGGCCTGGGGAGGGACCGGGGAGCTGTTTTTT. Translation: CVTAWGGTGELFF.

The rearrangement uses TRBV2 and TRBJ2-1, with 7 positions matching TRBD2. The CDR3 consists of 14 residues. Germline V gene data show CDR1 as SNHLY and CDR2 as FYNNEI. With V trimmed by 10 bases and J by 3 bases, 9 bases remained unmatched. CDR3 in DNA: TGTGCCACCAGCGGGACTCCGAACTACAATGAGCAGTTCTTC. The encoded protein is CATSGTPNYNEQFF.

The chain joins TRBV30 to TRBJ1-2; D is ambiguous. Trimming removed 2 bases at V and 8 bases at J, with 18 bases between. Germline V gives CDR1 GTSNPN, CDR2 SVGIG (reference sequence). The CDR3 has 14 residues. The CDR3, as DNA: TGTGCCTGGAGTAGAGGGTCGAACCTAGGAGGCTACACCTTC. It specifies CAWSRGSNLGGYTF. Based on the CDR3 plus reference TRBV30 and TRBJ1-2, the full variable domain is SQTIHQWPATLVQPVGSPLSLECTVEGTSNPNLYWYRQAAGRGLQLLFYSVGIGQISSEVPQNLSASRPQDRQFILSSKKLLLSDSGFYLCAWSRGSNLGGYTFGSGTRLTVV.

The J gene is TRBJ2-7, the V gene TRBV28; tentative D call: TRBD1 (5 bases). This CDR3 contains 13 residues. V lost 3 bases, J lost 3 bases, and 9 bases lay in between. Germline V gene lookup returns CDR1 MDHEN and CDR2 SYDVKM. This CDR3 reads CASSFSDNYEQYF. DNA for the CDR3: TGTGCCAGCAGTTTTTCGGACAACTACGAGCAGTACTTC.

The rearrangement links TRBV2 to TRBJ2-3; 12 bases agree with TRBD2. V lost 6 bases and J lost 0; bases outside the gene matches: 4. This CDR3 region has 16 residues. Germline V lookup: CDR1 SNHLY, CDR2 FYNNEI. Written as DNA, the CDR3 is TGTGCCAGCAGGTGGACTAGCGGGACTAGCACAGATACGCAGTATTTT. It translates to CASRWTSGTSTDTQYF.

The V and J genes are TRBV6-6 and TRBJ2-7, with D perhaps TRBD1 (5 bases). Germline CDR1 MNHNY, CDR2 SVGAGI (reference sequence). The CDR3 is 14 residues long. V lost 4 bases and J 3 bases, leaving 13 bases between the germline ends. CDR3 nucleotide sequence: TGTGCCAGCAGTTTCACAGGAATAAACTACGAGCAGTACTTC. Its translation is CASSFTGINYEQYF.

The chain joins TRBV27 to TRBJ2-7, with 9 bases matching TRBD1. Germline CDR1 MNHEY, CDR2 SMNVEV (reference sequence). J was trimmed by 4 bases and V by 3 bases; bases with no gene match: 4. There are 14 residues in the CDR3. Written as DNA, the CDR3 is TGTGCCAGCAGTTTTACAGGGGGCCCGTACGAGCAGTACTTC. This gives the protein CASSFTGGPYEQYF.

The rearrangement links TRBV29-1 to TRBJ2-1; TRBD1 aligns across 10 bases. In germline, CDR1 is SQVTM, CDR2 ANQGSEA. The CDR3 is 14 residues long. V was pared by 4 bases and J by 7 bases, with 7 bases of the junction left unmatched. CDR3 sequence (DNA): TGCAGCGTTGCTGCGGGACAGGGGTATAATGAGCAGTTCTTC. The encoded protein is CSVAAGQGYNEQFF.

CDR3 residues: CASSELGDSKETQYF. CDR3 sequence (DNA): TGTGCCAGCAGTGAATTGGGGGACAGTAAAGAGACCCAGTACTTC. V usage is TRBV25-1 and J usage is TRBJ2-5; 7 nucleotides match TRBD1. The CDR3 extends over 15 amino acids. V shed 1 base and J 3 bases; nucleotides not matched to a gene: 5. Germline CDR1 and CDR2: MGHDK and SYGVNS.

This clone came up once. The chain uses TRBV5-1 and TRBJ1-6; 7 bases map to TRBD1. Germline V gives CDR1 SGHRS, CDR2 YFSETQ. This CDR3 is built from 14 residues. The trim removed 0 bases at V and 8 bases at J, leaving 2 bases unmatched. The CDR3 region has the DNA TGCGCCAGCAGCTTGGACAGGGGTTATTCACCCCTCCACTTT. The encoded protein is CASSLDRGYSPLHF.

The CDR3, as DNA: TGCGCCAGCAGCCACGGGACTAGCGGGGGGAACACCGGGGAGCTGTTTTTT. Protein sequence: CASSHGTSGGNTGELFF. The chain joins TRBV4-1 to TRBJ2-2; TRBD2 matches at 14 bases. Losses at the gene ends were 3 bases for V and 1 base for J; bases not matched to a gene: 1. The germline V gene encodes CDR1 MGHRA and CDR2 YSYEKL. This CDR3 comprises 17 residues.

The chain carries TRBV4-1 and TRBJ2-1, with no clear D. This CDR3 is 13 amino acids long. Trimming took off 1 base at V and 5 bases at J, with 6 bases between the two ends. Germline V gene lookup returns CDR1 MGHRA and CDR2 YSYEKL. The CDR3 reads CASSQARNNEQFF. As DNA, the CDR3 is TGCGCCAGCAGCCAAGCCAGGAACAATGAGCAGTTCTTC.

This chain connects TRBV7-8 to TRBJ1-5; D is ambiguous. The CDR3 has 16 residues. In germline, CDR1 is SGHVS, CDR2 FQNEAQ. Trimming shortened V by 5 bases and J by 2 bases, and 16 bases separated the two germline ends. The CDR3 coding sequence is TGTGCCAGCAGCCCCTCCCCGGGGAGTGGCAATCAGCCCCAGCATTTT. Translating it yields CASSPSPGSGNQPQHF.

The V and J genes are TRBV5-1 and TRBJ1-1; D uncertain. V lost 1 base and J 1 base, leaving 5 bases between the germline ends. CDR1 and CDR2 (germline): SGHRS, YFSETQ. This CDR3 is 13 amino acids long. Here the CDR3 reads CASSLWQNTEAFF. The CDR3 nucleotides read TGCGCCAGCAGCTTGTGGCAGAACACTGAAGCTTTCTTT.

This clone came up once. For the CDR3, the DNA is TGTGCCTGGAACCTCCGGTTCGCCGAGGAGCCCCAGCATTTT. Residues: CAWNLRFAEEPQHF. The rearrangement uses TRBV30 and TRBJ1-5; D is ambiguous. Trimming cost V 4 bases and J 8 bases, with 18 bases left between them. Per germline, CDR1 GTSNPN and CDR2 SVGIG (reference sequence). This CDR3 spans 14 amino acids. Full variable domain (remainder filled in from reference TRBV30 and TRBJ1-5): SQTIHQWPATLVQPVGSPLSLECTVEGTSNPNLYWYRQAAGRGLQLLFYSVGIGQISSEVPQNLSASRPQDRQFILSSKKLLLSDSGFYLCAWNLRFAEEPQHFGDGTRLSIL.

With regard to this clone: This sample includes further DNA sequences coding for the same CDR3. J is TRBJ2-5 and V is TRBV4-1; D ambiguous. This CDR3 is 13 amino acids long. The germline V gene has CDR1 MGHRA and CDR2 YSYEKL. The V end was cut by 1 base, the J end by 5 bases, with 8 bases between. CDR3 DNA: TGCGCCAGCAGCCAAGCACTCCCGGAGACCCAGTACTTC. Encoded protein: CASSQALPETQYF.

J is TRBJ2-7 and V is TRBV11-2; possibly TRBD2 for D (5 bases). Between the trimmed V and J ends, which lost 3 bases and 3 bases, there was a span of 27 bases. The CDR3 runs to 19 residues. CDR1 is SGHAT and CDR2 is FQNNGV in the germline V gene. The DNA of the CDR3 is TGTGCCAGCAGCTTGGGCCTAATTTTCCGGGAATATCGATACTACGAGCAGTACTTC. This encodes CASSLGLIFREYRYYEQYF.

The chain has TRBV28 and TRBJ2-1; 8 positions match TRBD1. This CDR3 has 15 residues. After removal of 8 bases from V and 8 bases from J, the junction contained 14 bases not matched to a gene. Germline CDR1 MDHEN, CDR2 SYDVKM. CDR3 loop: CASHSDDRGFDEQFF. DNA for the CDR3: TGTGCCAGCCACTCCGATGACAGGGGTTTCGATGAGCAGTTCTTC.

The chain uses TRBV9 and TRBJ2-7; 9 bases map to TRBD2. Germline CDR1 and CDR2: SGDLS and YYNGEE. With 0 bases clipped from V and 7 bases from J, the junction kept 8 bases outside the gene matches. The CDR3 spans 15 residues. The CDR3 is CASSVAAGGSAEQYF. Written as DNA, the CDR3 is TGTGCCAGCAGCGTAGCAGCGGGAGGTTCGGCAGAGCAGTACTTC.

The genes are TRBV30 and TRBJ1-5; 9 bases align to TRBD1. With 3 bases clipped from V and 2 bases from J, the junction kept 11 bases outside the gene matches. Germline V gene data show CDR1 as GTSNPN and CDR2 as SVGIG (reference sequence). This CDR3 comprises 17 residues. The CDR3 nucleotides read TGTGCCTGGAGACGAGGAGGACAGGGGATGGGCAATCAGCCCCAGCATTTT. Translated: CAWRRGGQGMGNQPQHF.

This clone was seen a few times. The CDR3 bases are TGTGCCAGCAGCTCCCAGGCAGGGGGACCCTTGGCCTACGAGCAGTACTTC. Residues: CASSSQAGGPLAYEQYF. This chain uses TRBV7-3 with TRBJ2-7; TRBD1 matches at 7 bases. CDR1 SGHTA and CDR2 FQGTGA come from the germline V gene. V shed 4 bases and J 2 bases; nucleotides not matched to a gene: 14. The CDR3 extends over 17 amino acids.

CDR3 in amino acids: CASSEGSIYNEQFF. CDR3 nucleotide sequence: TGTGCCAGCAGTGAAGGGTCTATCTACAATGAGCAGTTCTTC. This chain joins TRBV2 and TRBJ2-1; D unresolved. V shed 1 base and J shed 3 bases, with 7 bases lying between them. Germline V CDR1 and CDR2: SNHLY, FYNNEI. There are 14 residues in the CDR3.

The table lists this clone with a count of one. The V and J genes are TRBV2 and TRBJ1-5; D is undetermined. With 5 bases removed from V and 8 bases from J, the gap between germline ends came to 10 bases. Germline V gene data show CDR1 as SNHLY and CDR2 as FYNNEI. This CDR3 is built from 12 residues. This CDR3 is CASSPLSEPQHF. The CDR3 DNA is TGTGCCAGCAGTCCCTTGTCGGAGCCCCAGCATTTT.

CDR3 loop: CASSAPREGLYGYTF. In nucleotides, the CDR3 is TGCGCCAGCAGCGCTCCCCGGGAGGGACTCTATGGCTACACCTTC. V is TRBV23-1 and J is TRBJ1-2; a possible D gene is TRBD1 (5 bases). TRBV23-1 is recorded as an ORF, its role being uncertain. Trimming took off 6 bases at V and 4 bases at J, with 18 bases between the two ends. The CDR3 runs 15 residues.

This clone turned up a few times. V is TRBV27 and J is TRBJ1-2, with 9 bases that match TRBD1. This CDR3 is 13 amino acids long. CDR1 is MNHEY and CDR2 is SMNVEV in the germline V gene (reference sequence). Unmatched junction bases numbered 6, after V lost 5 bases and J lost 8 bases. The CDR3 reads CASSTDRGNGYTF. The DNA of the CDR3 is TGTGCCAGCAGTACGGACAGGGGCAACGGCTACACCTTC.

The rearrangement uses TRBV6-1 and TRBJ2-7; D gene uncertain. This CDR3 contains 13 residues. The germline CDR1 and CDR2 sequences are MNHNS and SASEGT. V lost 8 bases to trimming and J lost 3 bases, with 14 bases between them. DNA for the CDR3: TGTGCCAGCTCCCTGGCGGTGGACTACGAGCAGTACTTC. Residues: CASSLAVDYEQYF.

The V call is TRBV13, the J call TRBJ2-3; 9 bases match TRBD2. Germline values: CDR1 PRHDT, CDR2 FYEKMQ (reference sequence). This CDR3 comprises 16 residues. V lost 2 bases and J lost 2; bases outside the gene matches: 5. The CDR3: CASSLRLADDTDTQYF. For the CDR3, the DNA is TGTGCCAGCAGCTTACGACTAGCGGACGACACAGATACGCAGTATTTT.

The chain is built from TRBV7-9 and TRBJ2-7; 7 bases line up with TRBD2. V shed 6 bases and J 5 bases; nucleotides not matched to a gene: 13. CDR1 SEHNR and CDR2 FQNEAQ come from the germline V gene (reference sequence). CDR3 length: 15 residues. The CDR3 here is CASSLKAGSTHEQYF. CDR3 coding DNA: TGTGCCAGCAGTCTTAAAGCGGGATCTACCCACGAGCAGTACTTC.